These 8 T cell receptor beta chains originate from one sample sequenced in a study of T cells in Graves' hyperthyroidism and ophthalmopathy. RNA transcripts were the template for amplifying TCR beta CDR3 regions. HTBI primers were used for first-round RT-PCR of the TCR CDR3. TCRdb re-called the multiplex PCR reads with MiXCR, one entry per CDR3 protein. The table lists approximately 410,000 distinct CDR3 sequences, roughly 15% of them singletons. Sequencing input: blood. Source of these receptors: a woman between 18 and 30 years old with Graves' hyperthyroidism.

J is TRBJ2-2 and V is TRBV19; D is ambiguous. Germline CDR1 is LNHDA and CDR2 is SQIVND (reference sequence). The CDR3 is 14 amino acids. The germline V and J ends were trimmed by 5 bases and 5 bases, with 12 bases remaining between them. The CDR3 DNA is TGTGCCAGTAGTCCCACCGCGGTAACCGGGGAGCTGTTTTTT. Protein: CASSPTAVTGELFF.

This clonotype was found many times. The J gene is TRBJ1-1, the V gene TRBV20-1; D not resolved. Germline CDR1 DFQATT, CDR2 SNEGSKA (reference sequence). V gave up 3 bases and J gave up 1 base, with 15 bases separating them. The CDR3 extends over 15 amino acids. CDR3 bases: TGCAGTGCTAGGCAAGTAGTAGGGCGGAACACTGAAGCTTTCTTT. This translates into CSARQVVGRNTEAFF.

This clonotype occurred many times. The chain has TRBV3-1 and TRBJ2-7; TRBD1 might be the D (6 bases). The CDR3 is 13 residues long. CDR1 LGHDT and CDR2 YNNKEL come from the germline V gene (reference sequence). The V and J ends lost 3 bases and 6 bases respectively, with 12 bases between them. Here the CDR3 DNA reads TGTGCCAGCAGCCAGGGGGCCAAATCCGAGCAGTACTTC. Translating it yields CASSQGAKSEQYF.

This clonotype was seen a handful of times. This chain uses TRBV20-1 with TRBJ2-4; no clear D. Germline CDR1 is DFQATT and CDR2 is SNEGSKA (reference sequence). Trimming pared 1 base from V and 1 base from J, leaving 11 bases between. The CDR3 contains 15 residues. DNA of the CDR3: TGCAGTGCTAGAGTCGAAAGGTTGGCCAAAAACATTCAGTACTTC. It codes for CSARVERLAKNIQYF.

This clonotype was counted at least ten times. This chain uses TRBV7-2 with TRBJ2-5; no reliable D call. The CDR3 has 15 residues. CDR1 and CDR2 (germline): SGHTA, FQGNSA. Trimming stripped 1 base from V and 10 bases from J, with 19 bases between. The chain's CDR3 is CASSLDRAGPTLQYF. CDR3 coding DNA: TGTGCCAGCAGCTTAGATCGAGCCGGACCTACGCTCCAGTACTTC.

In its sample, this clonotype was seen many times. V is TRBV7-2 and J is TRBJ2-7; maybe TRBD1 (5 bases). The length of the CDR3 is 14 residues. Per the germline V gene, CDR1 is SGHTA and CDR2 is FQGNSA. The V gene lost 4 bases and the J gene lost 3 bases, with 13 bases spanning the gap. In DNA form, the CDR3 reads TGTGCCAGCAGCTCCACAGGTAAAGACTACGAGCAGTACTTC. Its protein product is CASSSTGKDYEQYF.

This clonotype occurred a few times. V gene TRBV3-1 combines with J gene TRBJ1-3; D ambiguous. Germline loops: CDR1 LGHDT, CDR2 YNNKEL (reference sequence). The CDR3 consists of 14 residues. The V end lost 2 bases, the J end lost 0 bases, and 5 bases lay between the germline ends. This chain's CDR3 is CASSQQHSGNTIYF. CDR3 nucleotides: TGTGCCAGCAGCCAACAACACTCTGGAAACACCATATATTTT. Filled out from reference TRBV3-1 and TRBJ1-3, the complete variable domain reads DTAVSQTPKYLVTQMGNDKSIKCEQNLGHDTMYWYKQDSKKFLKIMFSYNNKELIINETVPNRFSPKSPDKAHLNLHINSLELGDSAVYFCASSQQHSGNTIYFGEGSWLTVV.

This clonotype came up many times. The rearrangement joins TRBV12-3 or TRBV12-4 to TRBJ1-2; D is unresolved. The CDR3 consists of 13 residues. Trimming shortened V by 6 bases and J by 4 bases, and 12 bases separated the two germline ends. The DNA of the CDR3 is TGTGCCAGCAGACCGGACGGCCTCTATGGCTACACCTTC. Protein sequence: CASRPDGLYGYTF.